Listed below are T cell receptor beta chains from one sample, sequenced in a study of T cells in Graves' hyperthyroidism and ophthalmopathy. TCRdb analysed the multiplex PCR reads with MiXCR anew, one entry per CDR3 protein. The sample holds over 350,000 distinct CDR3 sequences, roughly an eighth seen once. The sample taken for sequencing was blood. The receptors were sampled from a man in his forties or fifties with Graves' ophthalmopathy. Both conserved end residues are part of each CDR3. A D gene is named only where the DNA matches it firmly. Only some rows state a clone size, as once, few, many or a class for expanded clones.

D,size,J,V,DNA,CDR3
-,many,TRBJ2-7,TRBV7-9,TGTGCCAGCAGCCGAGGCGTATCCTCCTACGAGCAGTACTTC,CASSRGVSSYEQYF
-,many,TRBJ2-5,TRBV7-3,TGTGCCAGCAGCCATGGACGGGGGTTGGGTCAAGAGACCCAGTACTTC,CASSHGRGLGQETQYF
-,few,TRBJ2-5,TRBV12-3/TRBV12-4,TGTGCCAGCAGTTCGTCAGGGAGGCCAGAGACCCAGTACTTC,CASSSSGRPETQYF
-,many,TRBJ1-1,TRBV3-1,TGTGCCAGCAGCCAAGATTACAGGGTTGAAGCTTTCTTT,CASSQDYRVEAFF
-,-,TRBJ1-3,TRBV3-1,TGTGCCAGCAGCCAATTTTCTCCGGACCTGTCTGGAAACACCATATATTTT,CASSQFSPDLSGNTIYF
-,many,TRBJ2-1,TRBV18,TGTGCCAGCTCACCACCGACAGAACCGTACAATGAGCAGTTCTTC,CASSPPTEPYNEQFF
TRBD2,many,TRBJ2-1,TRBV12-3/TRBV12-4,TGTGCCAGCAGTTTCGGTAGCGGGAGGCGCAATGAGCAGTTCTTC,CASSFGSGRRNEQFF
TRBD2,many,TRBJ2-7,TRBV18,TGTGCCAGCTCACCCCGGGACTACTCCTACGAGCAGTACTTC,CASSPRDYSYEQYF
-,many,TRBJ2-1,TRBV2,TGTGCCAGCAGTGATCAGGGGATTGAGCAGTTCTTC,CASSDQGIEQFF
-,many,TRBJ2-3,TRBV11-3,TGTGCCAGCAGCTTTGGTGGAAATCACCGCACAGATACGCAGTATTTT,CASSFGGNHRTDTQYF
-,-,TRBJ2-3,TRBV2,TGTGCCAGCAGTGTGGGACGGACCAGCACAGATACGCAGTATTTT,CASSVGRTSTDTQYF
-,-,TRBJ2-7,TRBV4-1,TGCGCCAGCAGCCAAGGAGCAGGAGGGAGTACCTACGAGCAGTACTTC,CASSQGAGGSTYEQYF
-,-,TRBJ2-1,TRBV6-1,TGTGCCAGCAGAATCAATGAGCAGTTCTTC,CASRINEQFF
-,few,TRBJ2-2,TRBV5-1,TGCGCCAGCAGCTTGTCTCAGGGCAGGGTCGGGGAGCTGTTTTTT,CASSLSQGRVGELFF
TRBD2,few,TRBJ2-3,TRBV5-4,TGTGCCAGCAGCCCAGCGGGAGTGGATACGCAGTATTTT,CASSPAGVDTQYF
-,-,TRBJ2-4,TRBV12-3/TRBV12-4,TGTGCCAGCAGTCCGGGTGGAAACATTCAGTACTTC,CASSPGGNIQYF
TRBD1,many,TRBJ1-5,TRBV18,TGTGCCAGCTCACGGGGACAGGGGAGCAATCAGCCCCAGCATTTT,CASSRGQGSNQPQHF
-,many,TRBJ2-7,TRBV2,TGTGCCAGCATCCTTTTACATGAAGCCTACGAGCAGTACTTC,CASILLHEAYEQYF
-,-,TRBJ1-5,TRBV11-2,TGTGCCAGCAGCTTAAAAGGAAGCAATCAGCCCCAGCATTTT,CASSLKGSNQPQHF
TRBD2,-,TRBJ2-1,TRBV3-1,TGTGCCAGCAGCCAAAGAGCGGGGGCGGGCGGGGTCGGATCCTACAATGAGCAGTTCTTC,CASSQRAGAGGVGSYNEQFF
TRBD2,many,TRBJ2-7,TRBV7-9,TGTGCCAGCAGCTATGAGTCTAGCGGGGGCGGGGAGCAGTACTTC,CASSYESSGGGEQYF
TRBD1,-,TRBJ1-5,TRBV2,TGTGCCAGCAAGACAGGGTATAGCAATCAGCCCCAGCATTTT,CASKTGYSNQPQHF
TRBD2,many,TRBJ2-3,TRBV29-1,TGCAGCGTTGCCTTAGCGGGAGAGGCTTCAGATACGCAGTATTTT,CSVALAGEASDTQYF
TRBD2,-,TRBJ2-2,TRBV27,TGTGCCAGCAGTTTACTAGCGGGAGGGCCGACCGGGGAGCTGTTTTTT,CASSLLAGGPTGELFF
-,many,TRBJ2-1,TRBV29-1,TGCAGCGTAGACAGGGGTCGGGGGGGTGAGCAGTTCTTC,CSVDRGRGGEQFF
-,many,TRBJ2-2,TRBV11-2,TGTGCCAGCAGCCCCCTCCCGGGGCGAGACACCGGGGAGCTGTTTTTT,CASSPLPGRDTGELFF
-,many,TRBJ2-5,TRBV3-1,TGTGCCAGCAGCCTGGGACTTGGGGAGACCCAGTACTTC,CASSLGLGETQYF
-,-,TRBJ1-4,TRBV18,TGTGCCAGCTCCCAGCCAGACGGCACTAATGAAAAACTGTTTTTT,CASSQPDGTNEKLFF
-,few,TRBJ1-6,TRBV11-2,TGTGCCAGCAGGAACGGGAACTCCAATAATTCACCCCTCCACTTT,CASRNGNSNNSPLHF
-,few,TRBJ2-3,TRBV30,TGTGCCTGGCGGTTAGGAACAGATACGCAGTATTTT,CAWRLGTDTQYF
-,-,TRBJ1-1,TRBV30,TGTGCCTGGAGTGTACTGCAGGAGAGGACTGAAGCTTTCTTT,CAWSVLQERTEAFF
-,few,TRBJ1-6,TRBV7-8,TGTGCCAGCAGCTTTCGGGGTTCACCCCTCCACTTT,CASSFRGSPLHF
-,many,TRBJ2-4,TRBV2,TGTGCCAGCAATCTAGCCAAAAACATTCAGTACTTC,CASNLAKNIQYF
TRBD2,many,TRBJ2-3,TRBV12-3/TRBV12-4,TGTGCCAGCAGCCCAGAGGTTCTAGCGGGAGGGAGCACAGATACGCAGTATTTT,CASSPEVLAGGSTDTQYF
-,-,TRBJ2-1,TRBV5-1,TGCGCCAGCAGCTTGTCTAGCGATGTCAATGAGCAGTTCTTC,CASSLSSDVNEQFF
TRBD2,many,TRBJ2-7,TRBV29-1,TGCAGCGTGAATAGCGGGCATACCTACGAGCAGTACTTC,CSVNSGHTYEQYF
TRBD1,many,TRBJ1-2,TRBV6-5,TGTGCCAGCAGTTATGCCCCAGGACAGGGGGCATCAGGCTACACCTTC,CASSYAPGQGASGYTF
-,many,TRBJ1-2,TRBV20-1,TGCAGTGCTAGACTACAGGGATCCTATGGCTACACCTTC,CSARLQGSYGYTF
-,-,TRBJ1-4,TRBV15,TGTGCCACCAGCAGGCCCGGACAGAATGAAAAACTGTTTTTT,CATSRPGQNEKLFF
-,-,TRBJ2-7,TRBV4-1,TGCGCCAGCAGCCAAGCTATCACCCGGGGGCAGGGCTACGAGCAGTACTTC,CASSQAITRGQGYEQYF
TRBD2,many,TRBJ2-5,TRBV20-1,TGCAGTGCAAGGACTAGCGGGAGTTTTCAAGAGACCCAGTACTTC,CSARTSGSFQETQYF
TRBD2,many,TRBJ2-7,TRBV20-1,TGCAGTGCTGATAGCGGGAGGGCCTACGAGCAGTACTTC,CSADSGRAYEQYF
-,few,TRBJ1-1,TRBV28,TGTACCAGCAGTTCGGGAAGCACTGAAACTTTCTTT,CTSSSGSTETFF
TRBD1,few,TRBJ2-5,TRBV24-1,TGTGCCACCAGTGATCCTCGACCGGGACAGGGTTTCGGAGAGACCCAGTACTTC,CATSDPRPGQGFGETQYF
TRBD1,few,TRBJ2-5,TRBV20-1,TGCAGTGTCAGGGGGCTTGAGACCCAGTACTTC,CSVRGLETQYF
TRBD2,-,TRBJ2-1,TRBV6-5,TGTGCCAGCAGTTACCCCGGGACTAGTAAGAATGAGCAGTTCTTC,CASSYPGTSKNEQFF
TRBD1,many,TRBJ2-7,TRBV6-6,TGTGCCAGCAGTTACTCGACAGGGAAATCCTACGAGCAGTACTTC,CASSYSTGKSYEQYF
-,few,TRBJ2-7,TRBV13,TGTGCCAGCAGCTTAACGCTCGGGGTACCCACCTACGAGCAGTACTTC,CASSLTLGVPTYEQYF
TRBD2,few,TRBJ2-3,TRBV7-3,TGTGCCAGCAGCTCAGCGGGAATTGGCACAGATACGCAGTATTTT,CASSSAGIGTDTQYF
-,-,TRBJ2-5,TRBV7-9,TGTGCCACCGTCCTTAACAATGAGGAGACCCAGTACTTC,CATVLNNEETQYF
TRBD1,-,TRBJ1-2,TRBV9,TGTGCCAGCAGCGTAGGGGCGGTGGGACAGAATTTCTTTTATGGCTACACCTTC,CASSVGAVGQNFFYGYTF
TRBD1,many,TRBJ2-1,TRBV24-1,TGTGCCACCAGTGCCGTGGGACAGGGGGACGATGAGCAGTTCTTC,CATSAVGQGDDEQFF
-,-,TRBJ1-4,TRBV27,TGTGCCAGCAGTTCGACAAGAACGAATGAAAAACTGTTTTTT,CASSSTRTNEKLFF
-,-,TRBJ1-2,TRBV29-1,TGCAGCACCCGGAAAGAGGCAGGGGCGGGCTACACCTTC,CSTRKEAGAGYTF
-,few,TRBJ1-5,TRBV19,TGTGCCAGTAGCCCACAGGGTTGGAATCAGCCCCAGCATTTT,CASSPQGWNQPQHF
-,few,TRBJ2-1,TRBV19,TGTGCCTCCCACGGCGCCAGCACTTACAATGAGCAGTTCTTC,CASHGASTYNEQFF
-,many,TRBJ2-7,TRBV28,TGTGCCAGCAGCGTCTCCACAGTGATCTACGAGCAGTACTTC,CASSVSTVIYEQYF